The rows below give T cell receptor beta chains drawn from one sample of a study of blood T cell repertoires in COVID-19. Sequencing was performed with immunoSEQ multiplex PCR; in TCRdb, only in-frame clones are kept and a portion is missing. The sample has under 65,000 clones; 86% are singletons. The sequencing sample was made of peripheral blood. The receptors were sampled from a man aged 55 to 70 with acute or convalescent COVID-19. The CDR3 runs from the conserved cysteine through the conserved F or W. Fields, in order: clone size, D gene, J gene, V gene, CDR3 DNA, CDR3 protein. D genes are given only for firm matches. Not every row has a clone size; where given, it reads once, few, many or a size class.

>.|.|TRBJ2-1|TRBV15
TGTGCCACCAGCAGAGATCCGAAACCCCCTAATAATGAGCAGTTCTTC
CATSRDPKPPNNEQFF
>.|.|TRBJ2-5|TRBV7-8
TGTGCCAGCAGCTTATCATGGGGCACGTATGAGACCCAGTACTTC
CASSLSWGTYETQYF
>.|TRBD1|TRBJ2-1|TRBV4-1
TGCGCCAGCAGCCAAGAACCGTTCGGGACAGGGTTTCGTGGCGGGTACAATGAGCAGTTCTTC
CASSQEPFGTGFRGGYNEQFF
>.|.|TRBJ2-6|TRBV5-1
TGCGCCAGCAGCCCCCCTGGCGGGGCCAACGTCCTGACTTTC
CASSPPGGANVLTF
>.|.|TRBJ2-3|TRBV2
TGTGCCAGCAGTGAAATCGTGGACTCTAGCACAGATACGCAGTATTTT
CASSEIVDSSTDTQYF
>.|TRBD1|TRBJ1-1|TRBV4-1
TGCGCCAGCAGCCACCGACAGGGCCCTGAAGCTTTCTTT
CASSHRQGPEAFF
>.|.|TRBJ1-1|TRBV9
TGTGCCAGCAGCGCTGGGGCGCATACTGAAGCTTTCTTT
CASSAGAHTEAFF
>.|.|TRBJ2-2|TRBV5-5
TGTGCCAGCAGCTTACGGCAGGCTTCTACCGGGGAGCTGTTTTTT
CASSLRQASTGELFF
>.|TRBD2|TRBJ2-3|TRBV6-5
TGTGCCAGCAGCGAGCGGGGGAGCACAGATACGCAGTATTTT
CASSERGSTDTQYF
>.|TRBD2|TRBJ2-1|TRBV2
TGTGCCAGCAGTCGGGGACTAGATGGCTCCTACAATGAGCAGTTCTTC
CASSRGLDGSYNEQFF
>.|.|TRBJ1-1|TRBV11-3
TGTGCCAGCAGGGACAGCGAGTTAACGGAGGCTTTCTTT
CASRDSELTEAFF
>once|.|TRBJ2-2|TRBV2
TGTGCCAGCAGGAGAGACACCGGGGAGCTGTTTTTT
CASRRDTGELFF
>.|.|TRBJ1-6|TRBV28
TGTGCCAGCAGTTTAACACCAGGGAATAATTCACCCCTCCACTTT
CASSLTPGNNSPLHF
>.|.|TRBJ2-2|TRBV6-5
TGTGCCAGCCGGTTGGCACAGTACACCGGGGAGCTGTTTTTT
CASRLAQYTGELFF
>.|.|TRBJ2-7|TRBV5-4
TGTGCCAGCAGCTCCGGGACAACCTACGAGCAGTACTTC
CASSSGTTYEQYF
>few|TRBD2|TRBJ2-5|TRBV7-9
TGTGCCAGCAGCGACAGGACTAGCGGGGAGGGTCAGTACTTC
CASSDRTSGEGQYF
>.|TRBD1|TRBJ1-1|TRBV9
TGTGCCAGCAGCGTAGGTCTTGTGACAGGGGCCAACACTGAAGCTTTCTTT
CASSVGLVTGANTEAFF
>.|.|TRBJ2-1|TRBV5-1
TGCGCCAGCAGGCTTGGGGCGGGGTTAAACAATGAGCAGTTCTTC
CASRLGAGLNNEQFF
>.|.|TRBJ2-3|TRBV5-4
TGTGCCAGCAGCTTGATAAGCGATACGCAGTATTTT
CASSLISDTQYF
>few|TRBD1|TRBJ2-7|TRBV6-5
TGTGCCAGCGGCGGGACAGGGCCCCCCTACGAGCAGTACTTC
CASGGTGPPYEQYF
>once|.|TRBJ2-1|TRBV5-6
TGTGCCAGCAGCTTGGTATTAAGGGGTTCCTACAATGAGCAGTTCTTC
CASSLVLRGSYNEQFF
>.|TRBD1|TRBJ2-1|TRBV28
TGTGCCAGCAGCACCTTACTACAGGGGCCCTACAATGAGCAGTTCTTC
CASSTLLQGPYNEQFF
>.|.|TRBJ1-1|TRBV3-1/TRBV3-2
TGTGCCAGCACTAAAAAGGGAGGGCTGAACACTGAAGCTTTCTTT
CASTKKGGLNTEAFF
>medium-sized|TRBD1|TRBJ2-7|TRBV6-1
TGTGCCAGCAGTGAAGCTACCAGGACAGGCGGCGAGCAGTACTTC
CASSEATRTGGEQYF
>.|TRBD2|TRBJ2-7|TRBV2
TGTGCCAGCAGTGCAGAGCGGGGATACTACGAGCAGTACTTC
CASSAERGYYEQYF
>.|TRBD2|TRBJ2-4|TRBV6-4
TGTGCCAGCAGCCCCCGGGAGGGGGGCATTCAGTACTTC
CASSPREGGIQYF
>.|TRBD1|TRBJ1-5|TRBV28
TGTGCCAGCAGTCCAAGACAGGGAGGTGGGTTGGGCAATCAGCCCCAGCATTTT
CASSPRQGGGLGNQPQHF
>.|TRBD2|TRBJ2-1|TRBV7-2
TGTGCCAGCAGCCTCTCTAGCGGGGCCCGCTACAATGAGCAGTTCTTC
CASSLSSGARYNEQFF
>.|.|TRBJ1-5|TRBV19
TGTGCCAGTAGTAAGGGAGGAATTCAGCCCCAGCATTTT
CASSKGGIQPQHF
>.|.|TRBJ1-6|TRBV6-2/TRBV6-3
TGTGCCAGCAGCCTGTCTGGAGGGGAAGTTTCACCCCTCCACTTT
CASSLSGGEVSPLHF
>.|.|TRBJ1-4|TRBV13
TGTGCCAGCAGCTTAGACCGGGAAACTAATGAAAAACTGTTTTTT
CASSLDRETNEKLFF
>once|.|TRBJ2-1|TRBV19
TGTGCCAGTAGTCCCCCGATCTACCTTCCCTCCTACAATGAGCAGTTCTTC
CASSPPIYLPSYNEQFF
>.|.|TRBJ1-5|TRBV15
TGTGCCACCAGCGCCGAACAGGGATACAATCAGCCCCAGCATTTT
CATSAEQGYNQPQHF
>.|TRBD1|TRBJ1-2|TRBV30
TGTGCCTGGTCTTTTCGCCCCCCCGACAGGGGTTATGGCTACACCTTC
CAWSFRPPDRGYGYTF
>.|.|TRBJ1-2|TRBV14
TGTGCCAGCAGCCAGGGACTGCGGGTCTATGGCTACACCTTC
CASSQGLRVYGYTF
>.|TRBD1|TRBJ1-2|TRBV28
TGTGCCAGCAGCCGGACAGGGGGCAGCGGCTACACCTTC
CASSRTGGSGYTF
>.|TRBD2|TRBJ2-2|TRBV11-2
TGTGCCAGCAGTCTAGGACTAGCTGGGGCCGGGGAGCTGTTTTTT
CASSLGLAGAGELFF
>.|.|TRBJ2-2|TRBV11-2
TGTGCCAGCAGCTTAGGGCCCTCGAACACCGGGGAGCTGTTTTTT
CASSLGPSNTGELFF
>.|TRBD2|TRBJ2-3|TRBV5-4
TGTGCCAGCAGCGGCGCCACTAGCGGCTACACAGATACGCAGTATTTT
CASSGATSGYTDTQYF
>.|.|TRBJ1-4|TRBV3-1/TRBV3-2
TGTGCCAGCAGCCAAGGAGGGAGGGGACTGTTTTTT
CASSQGGRGLFF
>few|TRBD2|TRBJ2-5|TRBV5-4
TGTGCCAGCAGCGGCCAACTAGCGGGAGGGCTTGAGACCCAGTACTTC
CASSGQLAGGLETQYF
>.|.|TRBJ2-5|TRBV7-8
TGTGCCAGCGCGCGGGAGACCCAGTACTTC
CASARETQYF
>.|.|TRBJ1-3|TRBV4-1
TGCGCCAGCAGCCGACTACCGGCGGCGGGCGGGGATCGTCGAAACACCATATATTTT
CASSRLPAAGGDRRNTIYF
>.|.|TRBJ2-1|TRBV7-2
TGTGCCAGCAGCTTATATGAGGGTACGGTCTACAATGAGCAGTTCTTC
CASSLYEGTVYNEQFF
>.|TRBD1|TRBJ1-1|TRBV5-4
TGTGCCAGCAGCTTGAAAGGACAGGGGAATGGTTTCTTT
CASSLKGQGNGFF
>once|.|TRBJ2-2|TRBV9
TGTGCCAGCTCGTGGGAGGCCGGGAACACCGGGGAGCTGTTTTTT
CASSWEAGNTGELFF
>few|TRBD2|TRBJ2-1|TRBV9
TGTGCCAGCAGCGTAGGGGGACTAGGAGAGCAGTTCTTC
CASSVGGLGEQFF
>.|TRBD1|TRBJ1-2|TRBV9
TGTGCCAGCAGCTCGGGACAGGGCTCTTACTCAACCCTATATGGCTACACCTTC
CASSSGQGSYSTLYGYTF